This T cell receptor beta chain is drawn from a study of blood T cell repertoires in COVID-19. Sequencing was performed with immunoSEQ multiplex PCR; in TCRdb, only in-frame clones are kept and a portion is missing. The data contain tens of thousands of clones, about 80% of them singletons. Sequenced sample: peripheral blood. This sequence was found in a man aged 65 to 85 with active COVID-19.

The CDR3 DNA reads TGTGCCAGCAGCTCACAGGAGATAGGGGAGCTGTTTTTT. Translating it yields CASSSQEIGELFF. The gene calls are TRBV7-8 and TRBJ2-2, with TRBD1 as a possible D gene (5 bases). The CDR3 length is 13 residues. The V and J ends lost 4 bases and 8 bases respectively, with 11 bases between them. Germline loops: CDR1 SGHVS, CDR2 FQNEAQ.